This paragraph reports one T cell receptor (beta chain). A read error may account for a junction end that differs from germline. The data are from a study of blood T cells in healthy people across ages. The use of a sample-barcoded 5' primer and a J-beta primer mix characterized a second PCR of about 7 to 12 cycles. MiXCR, applied by TCRdb to the 5' RACE reads, yields one record per CDR3 protein. The repertoire holds more than 1,000,000 distinct CDR3 sequences, with less than 25% as singletons. Donors ranged from roughly 6 to 100 years old and were healthy Caucasians in Russia. Each donor supplied approximately 10 milliliters of peripheral blood. Germline-derived CDR1 and CDR2 are SSHAT and FNYEAQ (reference sequence). This CDR3 comprises 13 residues. The sample was also linked to a second study, of T cells of mothers and their children.

The receptor was isolated from a girl under 10 years old in good health. The sequenced sample consisted of blood. This chain joins TRBV7-7 and TRBJ2-3, with TRBD2 matching over 9 bases. This CDR3 reads CASSLAGANTQYF. Written as DNA, the CDR3 is TGTGCTAGCAGCTTAGCGGGGGCAAATACGCAGTATTTT. Using reference TRBV7-7 and TRBJ2-3 for the parts outside the CDR3, the full variable domain is GAGVSQSPRYKVTKRGQDVTLRCDPISSHATLYWYQQALGQGPEFLTYFNYEAQPDKSGLPSDRFSAERPEGSISTLTIQRTEQRDSAMYRCASSLAGANTQYFGPGTRLTVL.